A single sample is the source of the 29 T cell receptor beta chains below, sequenced in a study of cytomegalovirus exposure and HLA in healthy donors (dated by TCRdb to 2016 to 2017). Preparation of the library involved the immunoSEQ multiplex PCR assay. TCRdb took this table from immuneACCESS and kept in-frame rearrangements with V and J called. Such tables lack part of the clones; where checked against another copy, unresolved V genes explain under half of the gap, and the rest is unexplained. This sample is represented by tens of thousands of clones; about 92% of them were singletons. The ten largest clonotypes hold 5.3% of the sample. The sequenced sample was PBMCs. The source of these receptors is a man between 18 and 35 years old in good health and CMV-seropositive.

The chain is built from TRBV4-1 and TRBJ1-1; D unresolved. This CDR3 is built from 13 residues. Germline CDR1 and CDR2: MGHRA and YSYEKL. Trimming took 1 base from V and 11 from J, leaving 14 bases between them. The CDR3 region is CASSQAASPGAFF. For the CDR3, the DNA is TGCGCCAGCAGCCAAGCGGCGTCCCCGGGGGCTTTCTTT.

V is TRBV19 and J is TRBJ1-1; D possibly corresponds to TRBD1 (5 bases). Germline assignment: CDR1 LNHDA and CDR2 SQIVND (reference sequence). Trimming removed 3 bases at V and 7 bases at J, with 12 bases between. The CDR3 sequence is 13 residues long. The DNA for the CDR3 is TGTGCCAGTAGTATCCTCAGGGCAGGTGAAGCTTTCTTT. Residues: CASSILRAGEAFF.

The chain uses TRBV10-2 and TRBJ2-1, with TRBD1 matching 7 bases. The V segment lost 8 bases and the J segment 3 bases; nucleotides outside the gene matches: 10. The germline CDR1 and CDR2 sequences are WSHSY and SAAADI. This CDR3 comprises 15 residues. The DNA for the CDR3 is TGCGCCAGCGGTGGAGGACAGGCAGGCTACAATGAGCAGTTCTTC. Translating it yields CASGGGQAGYNEQFF.

This chain uses TRBV5-1 with TRBJ2-7, with 12 bases lining up with TRBD2. V was pared by 3 bases and J by 3 bases, with 13 bases of the junction left unmatched. Germline values: CDR1 SGHRS, CDR2 YFSETQ. This CDR3 comprises 18 residues. The CDR3 sequence is CASSSGTSGFGFIYEQYF. CDR3 coding DNA: TGCGCCAGCAGCTCCGGGACTAGCGGGTTCGGGTTTATCTACGAGCAGTACTTC.

V is TRBV19 and J is TRBJ2-5; D call uncertain. The CDR3 is 13 amino acids. Deletions cut 6 bases from V and 2 bases from J, with 10 bases between. CDR1 and CDR2 (germline): LNHDA, SQIVND (reference sequence). The CDR3 loop is CASSEDGQETQYF. For the CDR3, the DNA is TGTGCCAGTAGCGAAGACGGGCAAGAGACCCAGTACTTC.

The V and J genes are TRBV15 and TRBJ2-3, with a possible D match to TRBD2 (5 bases). This CDR3 is built from 13 residues. Germline V gene sequence: CDR1 LNHNV, CDR2 YYDKDF (reference sequence). V was shortened by 7 bases and J by 4 bases, with 12 bases between the two germline ends. CDR3 region: CATTQDGADTQYF. The CDR3 coding sequence is TGTGCCACCACCCAGGACGGGGCAGATACGCAGTATTTT.

This chain connects TRBV29-1 to TRBJ2-7; 7 bases match TRBD1. V trimming: 6 bases; J trimming: 0 bases; junction bases outside the gene matches: 5. The CDR3 runs 13 residues. The germline gives CDR1 SQVTM, CDR2 ANQGSEA. For the CDR3, the DNA is TGCAGCGTCACAGGGGAGAGCTCCTACGAGCAGTACTTC. This sequence encodes CSVTGESSYEQYF.

The J gene is TRBJ2-7, the V gene TRBV5-1; 9 nucleotides agree with TRBD2. V was clipped by 4 bases and J by 6 bases; unmatched bases: 8. This CDR3 has 14 residues. The germline V gene encodes CDR1 SGHRS and CDR2 YFSETQ. The CDR3 sequence is CASSLAGGRAEQYF. The DNA of the CDR3 is TGCGCCAGCAGCCTGGCGGGCGGGAGGGCCGAGCAGTACTTC.

The rearrangement uses TRBV6-5 and TRBJ2-5, with TRBD1 matching 9 bases. This CDR3 comprises 15 residues. V lost 6 bases, J lost 3 bases, and 8 bases stayed unmatched. In germline, CDR1 is MNHEY, CDR2 SVGAGI. CDR3 residues: CASREEGQGKETQYF. CDR3 nucleotide sequence: TGTGCCAGCAGGGAGGAGGGACAGGGCAAAGAGACCCAGTACTTC.

This chain connects TRBV7-2 to TRBJ2-7, with a weak D call TRBD2 (6 bases). CDR3 length: 15 residues. Looked up from germline, CDR1 is SGHTA and CDR2 is FQGNSA. The V gene lost 5 bases and the J gene lost 5 bases, with 19 bases spanning the gap. The CDR3 DNA follows: TGTGCCAGCAGCCCTGGGTCGGAGGGCTTAAACGAGCAGTACTTC. It specifies CASSPGSEGLNEQYF. The whole variable domain, remainder taken from reference TRBV7-2 and TRBJ2-7, is GAGVSQSPSNKVTEKGKDVELRCDPISGHTALYWYRQSLGQGLEFLIYFQGNSAPDKSGLPSDRFSAERTGGSVSTLTIQRTQQEDSAVYLCASSPGSEGLNEQYFGPGTRLTVT.

This clone was counted a single time. The gene calls are TRBV5-1 and TRBJ2-7; no clear D gene. V was cut by 0 bases and J by 0 bases, with 10 bases left in between. Germline loops: CDR1 SGHRS, CDR2 YFSETQ. This CDR3 is built from 15 residues. CDR3 protein: CASSLGGTSSYEQYF. The CDR3 DNA reads TGCGCCAGCAGCTTGGGCGGCACGAGCTCCTACGAGCAGTACTTC.

The gene calls are TRBV11-3 and TRBJ2-1; perhaps TRBD2 as D (5 bases). CDR3 length: 15 amino acids. The V end lost 4 bases, the J end lost 6 bases, and 16 bases lay between the germline ends. The V gene's germline CDR1 is SGHNT and CDR2 YENEEA. In DNA, the CDR3 is TGTGCCAGCAGCTCCCTTGGATGGGAGACCAATGAGCAGTTCTTC. The encoded protein is CASSSLGWETNEQFF.

This chain joins TRBV29-1 and TRBJ2-5, with 8 bases that match TRBD1. V lost 5 bases and J lost 5; bases outside the gene matches: 4. The CDR3 is 12 residues long. The germline V gene has CDR1 SQVTM and CDR2 ANQGSEA. The CDR3 protein is CSVPRGLETQYF. The CDR3 nucleotides are TGCAGCGTTCCCAGGGGGCTGGAGACCCAGTACTTC.

The chain uses TRBV5-1 and TRBJ1-2, with a possible D match to TRBD1 (6 bases). This CDR3 spans 15 amino acids. V was shortened by 0 bases and J by 4 bases, with 13 bases between the two germline ends. The germline CDR1 and CDR2 sequences are SGHRS and YFSETQ. CDR3: CASSLGGGLSYGYTF. In DNA, the CDR3 is TGCGCCAGCAGCTTGGGCGGGGGGCTCTCCTATGGCTACACCTTC.

Comments on this clone: Other DNA sequences in the sample encode the same CDR3. V is TRBV29-1 and J is TRBJ2-7; the match to TRBD1 covers 7 bases. The CDR3 covers 14 residues. Germline V gives CDR1 SQVTM, CDR2 ANQGSEA. Trimming took 6 bases from V and 0 from J; bases not matched to a gene: 8. CDR3 in amino acids: CSVELAGGSYEQYF. In DNA form, the CDR3 reads TGCAGCGTGGAGTTGGCAGGGGGCTCCTACGAGCAGTACTTC.

The rearrangement links TRBV27 to TRBJ2-5; TRBD2 matches 8 bases. Germline CDR1 MNHEY, CDR2 SMNVEV (reference sequence). This CDR3 has 15 residues. The V and J ends lost 6 bases and 2 bases, in that order; junction bases with no gene match: 8. CDR3 bases: TGTGCCAGCAGCCTAGAAGGACTAGCTCAAGAGACCCAGTACTTC. The encoded protein is CASSLEGLAQETQYF.

V usage is TRBV10-3 and J usage is TRBJ2-1; TRBD2 agrees at 8 bases. Trimming at V came to 5 bases and at J to 8 bases, leaving 8 bases not matched to a gene. CDR3 length: 14 residues. Germline V gene lookup returns CDR1 ENHRY and CDR2 SYGVKD. CDR3 protein: CAISSGLAGDEQFF. CDR3 coding DNA: TGTGCCATCAGTTCAGGACTAGCTGGGGATGAGCAGTTCTTC.

This chain uses TRBV7-9 with TRBJ1-2, with 7 nucleotides matching TRBD1. V lost 6 bases and J lost 1; bases outside the gene matches: 11. CDR3 length: 16 amino acids. Germline lookup yields CDR1 SEHNR and CDR2 FQNEAQ (reference sequence). The CDR3 region has the DNA TGTGCCAGCAGGTCCGACAGGGCCCCACGTAACTATGGCTACACCTTC. Translation: CASRSDRAPRNYGYTF. Based on the CDR3 plus reference TRBV7-9 and TRBJ1-2, the full variable domain is DTGVSQNPRHKITKRGQNVTFRCDPISEHNRLYWYRQTLGQGPEFLTYFQNEAQLEKSRLLSDRFSAERPKGSFSTLEIQRTEQGDSAMYLCASRSDRAPRNYGYTFGSGTRLTVV.

The chain couples TRBV12-2 to TRBJ1-1; TRBD1 is taken as the D call from the table, unchecked against the DNA. TRBV12-2 is listed as a pseudogene. CDR3 size: 17 residues. As DNA, the CDR3 is TGTGCAAGTCGCTTTCCGTGGGACAGGAGGGGGGACACTGAAGCTTTCTTT. Its translation is CASRFPWDRRGDTEAFF.

The chain joins TRBV14 to TRBJ2-7; 9 positions agree with TRBD1. J was trimmed by 4 bases and V by 1 base; bases with no gene match: 5. The germline V gene encodes CDR1 SGHDN and CDR2 FVKESK. The length of the CDR3 is 15 residues. CDR3 sequence: CASSQVGTGFYEQYF. CDR3 nucleotides: TGTGCCAGCAGCCAAGTCGGGACAGGGTTTTACGAGCAGTACTTC.

The rearrangement joins TRBV4-1 to TRBJ2-4; TRBD2 matches 11 bases. CDR3 size: 18 residues. Per germline, CDR1 MGHRA and CDR2 YSYEKL. Trimming removed 3 bases from V and 0 bases from J; junction bases left unmatched: 7. This CDR3 reads CASSQGLAEELAKNIQYF. CDR3 DNA sequence: TGCGCCAGCAGCCAGGGACTAGCGGAGGAACTAGCCAAAAACATTCAGTACTTC.

The CDR3 loop reads CASSLTPGYEQYF. The CDR3 DNA reads as TGTGCCAGCAGTTTGACTCCTGGCTACGAGCAGTACTTC. The chain recombines TRBV28 with TRBJ2-7; D remains unclear. The CDR3 covers 13 residues. The V end lost 3 bases, the J end lost 3 bases, and 9 bases lay between the germline ends. Per germline, CDR1 MDHEN and CDR2 SYDVKM.

The rearrangement links TRBV9 to TRBJ2-1; the match to TRBD2 covers 7 bases. J lost 8 bases, V lost 3 bases, and 5 bases had no gene match. Germline-derived CDR1 and CDR2 are SGDLS and YYNGEE. This CDR3 is 13 amino acids long. As DNA, the CDR3 is TGTGCCAGCAGCGCGCGACTAGCAGATGAGCAGTTCTTC. It is translated as CASSARLADEQFF.

A single count supports this clone. V usage is TRBV9 and J usage is TRBJ1-2, with D possibly matching TRBD1 (6 bases). Looked up from germline, CDR1 is SGDLS and CDR2 is YYNGEE. The CDR3 length is 14 residues. Deletions cut 0 bases from V and 3 bases from J, with 9 bases between. In nucleotides, the CDR3 is TGTGCCAGCAGCGTAGCTACAGGGTACTATGGCTACACCTTC. Its translation: CASSVATGYYGYTF. Variable domain in full (rest from reference TRBV9 and TRBJ1-2): DSGVTQTPKHLITATGQRVTLRCSPRSGDLSVYWYQQSLDQGLQFLIQYYNGEERAKGNILERFSAQQFPDLHSELNLSSLELGDSALYFCASSVATGYYGYTFGSGTRLTVV.

The genes are TRBV11-3 and TRBJ2-2; D gene ambiguous. V was clipped by 7 bases and J by 5 bases, with 8 bases between them. From germline, CDR1 is SGHNT and CDR2 YENEEA. The length of the CDR3 is 12 residues. CDR3 in amino acids: CASILRTGELFF. CDR3 DNA sequence: TGTGCCAGCATCCTGAGGACCGGGGAGCTGTTTTTT. Variable domain in full (rest from reference TRBV11-3 and TRBJ2-2): EAGVVQSPRYKIIEKKQPVAFWCNPISGHNTLYWYLQNLGQGPELLIRYENEEAVDDSQLPKDRFSAERLKGVDSTLKIQPAELGDSAVYLCASILRTGELFFGEGSRLTVL.

The chain uses TRBV11-2 and TRBJ1-1; D is possibly TRBD1 (6 bases). V lost 5 bases, J lost 4 bases, and 14 bases lay in between. The germline V gene encodes CDR1 SGHAT and CDR2 FQNNGV. CDR3 size: 14 residues. The chain's CDR3 is CASSLTGRGTEAFF. CDR3 nucleotide sequence: TGTGCCAGCAGCCTAACAGGGAGAGGCACTGAAGCTTTCTTT.

The chain links TRBV5-1 to TRBJ2-1; 11 bases match TRBD2. Germline V CDR1 and CDR2: SGHRS, YFSETQ. The CDR3 contains 15 residues. V gave up 4 bases and J gave up 3 bases; unmatched junction bases: 3. Here the CDR3 reads CASSPGTSGYNEQFF. Written as DNA, the CDR3 is TGCGCCAGCAGCCCGGGGACTAGCGGCTACAATGAGCAGTTCTTC.

The V gene is TRBV14, the J gene TRBJ1-5, with D perhaps TRBD1 (5 bases). Germline V gene data show CDR1 as SGHDN and CDR2 as FVKESK. The CDR3 has 15 residues. The V end lost 4 bases, the J end lost 0 bases, and 10 bases lay between the germline ends. The DNA of the CDR3 is TGTGCCAGCAGCCCCAGGGTGCCTAGCAATCAGCCCCAGCATTTT. This translates into CASSPRVPSNQPQHF.

The chain employs TRBV12-5 and TRBJ2-1; no firm D call. This CDR3 is 12 amino acids long. Trimming removed 0 bases at V and 10 bases at J, with 7 bases between. Germline lookup yields CDR1 LGHNT and CDR2 FRNRAP. The CDR3 nucleotides read TGTGCTAGTGGTTTGGTGATCGGGGAGCAGTTCTTC. Translating gives CASGLVIGEQFF.